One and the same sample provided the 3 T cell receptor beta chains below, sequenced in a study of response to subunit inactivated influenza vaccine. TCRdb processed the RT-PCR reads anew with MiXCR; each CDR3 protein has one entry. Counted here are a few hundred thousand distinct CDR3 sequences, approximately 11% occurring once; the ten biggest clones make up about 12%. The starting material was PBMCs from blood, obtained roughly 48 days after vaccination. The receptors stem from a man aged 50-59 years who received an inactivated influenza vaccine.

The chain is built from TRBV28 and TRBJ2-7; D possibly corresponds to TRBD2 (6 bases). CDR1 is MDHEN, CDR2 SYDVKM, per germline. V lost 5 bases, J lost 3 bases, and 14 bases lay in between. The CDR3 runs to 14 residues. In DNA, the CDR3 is TGTGCCAGCAGTAATTCGTGGGGGGTCTACGAGCAGTACTTC. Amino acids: CASSNSWGVYEQYF.

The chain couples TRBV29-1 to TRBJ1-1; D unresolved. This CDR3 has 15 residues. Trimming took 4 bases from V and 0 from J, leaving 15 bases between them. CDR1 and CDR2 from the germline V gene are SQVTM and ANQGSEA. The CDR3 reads CSVVHYPVLNTEAFF. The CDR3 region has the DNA TGCAGCGTTGTTCATTATCCGGTGTTGAACACTGAAGCTTTCTTT.

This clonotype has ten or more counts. The CDR3 loop is CASSVDAGPGYEQYF. CDR3 nucleotides: TGTGCCAGCAGCGTAGATGCGGGGCCCGGGTACGAGCAGTACTTC. The V call is TRBV9, the J call TRBJ2-7; perhaps TRBD2 as D (6 bases). Per the germline V gene, CDR1 is SGDLS and CDR2 is YYNGEE. This CDR3 spans 15 amino acids. V was trimmed by 0 bases and J by 4 bases, leaving 14 bases between them.